The next 4 T cell receptor beta chains were all read from a single sample in a study of T-cell memory formation after mild COVID-19. One entry per CDR3 protein, called by TCRdb with MiXCR from the 5' RACE reads. The repertoire has almost 550,000 distinct CDR3 sequences, 20% of them found once; the top ten carry around 13%. The sequencing input was PBMCs or a T cell subset sorted from them (not recorded which). These receptor sequences come from an adult woman who had mild COVID-19 (a few samples of this study predate the infection). Cell type and time point are not known.

The chain recombines TRBV29-1 with TRBJ1-2; D unresolved. V dropped 3 bases and J dropped 0 bases, with 11 bases sitting between them. Germline assignment: CDR1 SQVTM and CDR2 ANQGSEA. This CDR3 is built from 14 residues. CDR3 DNA: TGCAGCGTTGAGATCCCCTACTCTAACTATGGCTACACCTTC. Translation gives CSVEIPYSNYGYTF.

The sample holds a few counts of this clonotype. For the CDR3, the DNA is TGTGCCAGCAGCCAATGGTTAGCGGGAGACTCCTACGAGCAGTACTTC. Translated, it gives CASSQWLAGDSYEQYF. The chain couples TRBV7-2 to TRBJ2-7; 9 nucleotides align to TRBD2. Germline V gene data show CDR1 as SGHTA and CDR2 as FQGNSA. V lost 5 bases, J lost 0 bases, and 8 bases stayed unmatched. The CDR3 extends over 16 amino acids.

This clonotype was counted a single time. The chain is built from TRBV7-9 and TRBJ1-1; 9 bases agree with TRBD1. The CDR3 is 17 residues long. In germline, CDR1 is SEHNR, CDR2 FQNEAQ (reference sequence). With V trimmed by 2 bases and J by 0 bases, 7 bases remained unmatched. CDR3 sequence: CASSLPGTGIMNTEAFF. Here the CDR3 DNA reads TGTGCCAGCAGCTTACCCGGGACAGGGATCATGAACACTGAAGCTTTCTTT.

There are a few counts of this clonotype. The chain combines TRBV20-1 with TRBJ2-3; 8 bases map to TRBD2. V lost 7 bases, J lost 1 base, and 10 bases stayed unmatched. The length of the CDR3 is 15 residues. CDR1 and CDR2 (germline): DFQATT, SNEGSKA (reference sequence). The CDR3 sequence is CSVPVTSGGTDTQYF. The CDR3 nucleotides read TGCAGTGTCCCGGTCACTAGCGGAGGCACAGATACGCAGTATTTT.